The entry that follows covers one TCR beta chain sequence. These data belong to a study of blood T cell repertoires in COVID-19. Trimming left V 0 bases short and J 5 bases short, with 7 bases between. This CDR3 spans 13 amino acids. The germline V gene has CDR1 SGHDN and CDR2 FVKESK. Clinical history reported by participants formed the basis on which cohorts were assigned. TCRdb keeps only in-frame clones here, not all; method: immunoSEQ multiplex PCR. The sample records some 420,000 clones, approximately 92% being singletons. The V gene is TRBV14, the J gene TRBJ1-2; D gene ambiguous. This TCR was recovered from a man aged 30 to 45 who had recovered from COVID-19. Specimen: PBMCs or T cells enriched from blood (not recorded which). The CDR3 sequence is CASSQDYSYGYTF. CDR3 nucleotides: TGTGCCAGCAGCCAAGATTATTCTTATGGCTACACCTTC. Drawing the rest from reference TRBV14 and TRBJ1-2, the complete variable domain is EAGVTQFPSHSVIEKGQTVTLRCDPISGHDNLYWYRRVMGKEIKFLLHFVKESKQDESGMPNNRFLAERTGGTYSTLKVQPAELEDSGVYFCASSQDYSYGYTFGSGTRLTVV.